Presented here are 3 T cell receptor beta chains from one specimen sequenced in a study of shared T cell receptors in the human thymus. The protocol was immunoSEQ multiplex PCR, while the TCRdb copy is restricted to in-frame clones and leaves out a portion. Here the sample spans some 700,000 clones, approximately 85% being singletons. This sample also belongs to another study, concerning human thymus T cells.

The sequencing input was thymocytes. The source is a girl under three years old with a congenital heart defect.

The CDR3 here is CASSFRDRGNVQPQHF. Written as DNA, the CDR3 is TGTGCCAGCAGTTTTAGGGACAGGGGAAACGTTCAGCCCCAGCATTTT. This rearrangement joins TRBV28 to TRBJ1-5; 10 bases are shared with TRBD1. CDR1 is MDHEN, CDR2 SYDVKM, per germline. CDR3 length equals 16 residues. After removal of 3 bases from V and 6 bases from J, the junction contained 8 bases not matched to a gene.

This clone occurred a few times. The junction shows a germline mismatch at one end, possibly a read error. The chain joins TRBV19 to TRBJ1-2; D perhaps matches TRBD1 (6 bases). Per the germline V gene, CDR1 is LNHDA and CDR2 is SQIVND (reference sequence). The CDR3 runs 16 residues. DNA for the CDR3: TGTGCCAGTAGTGTAGACGGGACAAGGGTTCCTCACGGCTACACCTTC. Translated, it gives CASSVDGTRVPHGYTF.

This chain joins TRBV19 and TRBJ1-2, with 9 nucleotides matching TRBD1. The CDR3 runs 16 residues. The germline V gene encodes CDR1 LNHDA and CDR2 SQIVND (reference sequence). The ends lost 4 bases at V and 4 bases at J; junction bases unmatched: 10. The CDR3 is CASSTTLQGATYGYTF. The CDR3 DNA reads TGTGCCAGTAGTACCACCTTACAGGGGGCTACCTATGGCTACACCTTC.